This T cell receptor beta chain was recovered during a study of blood T cell repertoires in COVID-19. Study-wide background: Some COVID-19 samples were acute and others convalescent; all came from the United States, Italy and Spain.

Some clones are missing from TCRdb's copy, which holds only in-frame ones; the method was immunoSEQ multiplex PCR. The sample contains about 46,000 clones, over 70% of which appear only once. Germline-derived CDR1 and CDR2 are DFQATT and SNEGSKA (reference sequence). The CDR3 is made up of 11 amino acids. Trimming pared 5 bases from V and 8 bases from J, leaving 12 bases between. This clone was observed a single time. The source of this sequence is a man aged 50-60 years with acute or convalescent COVID-19. The V and J genes are TRBV20-1 and TRBJ1-2; a possible D gene is TRBD1 (5 bases). Sequenced input: peripheral blood. This CDR3 reads CSASPGDGYTF. The CDR3 bases are TGCAGTGCTTCGCCGGGGGACGGCTACACCTTC.